This is a list of T cell receptor beta chains from one sample in a study of blood T cell repertoires in COVID-19. Here immunoSEQ multiplex PCR was the method, and the copy in TCRdb shows in-frame clones only, minus some. The sample has approximately 67,000 clones; approximately 87% are singletons. Material: peripheral blood. These receptors were taken from a man between 45 and 60 years old with active COVID-19. The CDR3 runs from the conserved cysteine through the conserved F or W. The order of the fields is D gene, J gene, V gene, clone size, CDR3 protein, CDR3 DNA. A D gene is named only where the DNA matches it firmly. Size is omitted from some rows. Given values are once, few, many or a class for expanded clones.

TRBD1 TRBJ2-3 TRBV24-1 . CATSLGDSGTDTQYF TGTGCCACCTCCCTCGGGGACAGTGGCACAGATACGCAGTATTTT
TRBD1 TRBJ2-6 TRBV5-4 . CASSEDRSSGANVLTF TGTGCCAGCAGCGAGGACAGGTCTTCTGGGGCCAACGTCCTGACTTTC
. TRBJ1-2 TRBV15 . CATSRGAGREDGYTF TGTGCCACCAGCAGAGGGGCAGGGCGAGAAGATGGCTACACCTTC
TRBD1 TRBJ2-7 TRBV5-4 . CASSYETGGYEQYF TGTGCCAGCAGCTATGAGACAGGGGGCTACGAGCAGTACTTC
. TRBJ2-5 TRBV4-3 . CASSQGTSKKVETQYF TGCGCCAGCAGCCAAGGGACATCTAAAAAGGTAGAGACCCAGTACTTC
TRBD2 TRBJ2-7 TRBV6-5 . CASRSGTSYEQYF TGTGCCAGCAGGAGCGGGACCTCCTACGAGCAGTACTTC
. TRBJ2-3 TRBV11-3 . CASSLGRSTDTQYF TGTGCCAGCAGCTTAGGGAGAAGCACAGATACGCAGTATTTT
. TRBJ1-6 TRBV28 few CASRGGESPLHF TGTGCCAGCAGGGGGGGGGAGTCACCCCTCCACTTT
. TRBJ2-7 TRBV6-6 . CASSYSEGEQYF TGTGCCAGCAGTTACTCCGAGGGCGAGCAGTACTTC
. TRBJ1-2 TRBV30 . CAWSVGGIPSYGYTF TGTGCCTGGAGTGTCGGGGGGATTCCCTCCTATGGCTACACCTTC
TRBD1 TRBJ1-6 TRBV6-5 . CASSYSTNRGNSPLHF TGTGCCAGCAGTTACTCGACAAACAGGGGAAATTCACCCCTCCACTTT
TRBD1 TRBJ1-6 TRBV6-4 . CASRDSSYNSPLHF TGTGCCAGCCGGGACAGCTCCTATAATTCACCCCTCCACTTT
. TRBJ1-6 TRBV27 . CASSLGRGDSPLHF TGTGCCAGCAGTTTGGGGAGGGGGGATTCACCCCTCCACTTT
. TRBJ1-5 TRBV4-1 . CASSQTMDIGQPQHF TGCGCCAGCAGCCAGACAATGGACATCGGTCAGCCCCAGCATTTT
TRBD2 TRBJ2-5 TRBV7-2 . CASSFSGVEQETQYF TGTGCCAGCAGCTTTAGCGGGGTTGAACAAGAGACCCAGTACTTC
. TRBJ2-5 TRBV5-1 once CASSTDSQETQYF TGCGCCAGCAGTACCGACAGCCAAGAGACCCAGTACTTC
. TRBJ2-7 TRBV18 . CASSLSIDGDEQYF TGTGCCAGCTCACTCTCCATCGACGGGGACGAGCAGTACTTC
. TRBJ1-5 TRBV7-7 . CASSLELGPQHF TGTGCTAGCAGCTTAGAACTTGGGCCCCAGCATTTT
TRBD1 TRBJ2-1 TRBV4-2 once CASSRLDRGSSYNEQFF TGTGCCAGCAGCCGGTTGGACAGGGGGAGCTCCTACAATGAGCAGTTCTTC
. TRBJ1-2 TRBV6-5 . CASSQRYPDYGYTF TGTGCCAGCAGCCAACGGTACCCCGACTATGGCTACACCTTC
TRBD1 TRBJ1-2 TRBV5-4 once CASTRTGTSNYGYTF TGTGCCAGCACCCGGACAGGGACGTCTAACTATGGCTACACCTTC
. TRBJ1-1 TRBV7-9 . CASSHPRNTEAFF TGTGCCAGCAGCCACCCTAGGAACACTGAAGCTTTCTTT
TRBD2 TRBJ2-7 TRBV7-2 . CASSRTSGRAYEQYF TGTGCCAGCAGCCGGACTAGCGGGAGGGCCTACGAGCAGTACTTC
TRBD1 TRBJ2-2 TRBV18 . CASSPRQGYTGELFF TGTGCCAGCTCACCTAGACAGGGATACACCGGGGAGCTGTTTTTT
. TRBJ2-1 TRBV5-1 . CASLPGLSSYNEQFF TGCGCCAGTTTGCCGGGACTGAGCTCCTACAATGAGCAGTTCTTC
. TRBJ2-3 TRBV20-1 . CSARGTSPRTDTQYF TGCAGTGCTCGTGGCACTAGCCCGAGGACAGATACGCAGTATTTT
. TRBJ2-1 TRBV5-1 . CASSVQTRYSYNEQFF TGCGCCAGCAGCGTTCAAACGCGGTACTCCTACAATGAGCAGTTCTTC
. TRBJ2-3 TRBV19 . CASTLSALRTGDTQYF TGTGCCAGTACCCTCTCGGCCCTCCGAACAGGAGATACGCAGTATTTT
TRBD2 TRBJ2-1 TRBV24-1 . CATSGRPAGGSSYNEQFF TGTGCCACCAGTGGAAGGCCAGCGGGGGGGAGCTCCTACAATGAGCAGTTCTTC
. TRBJ1-1 TRBV7-8 once CASSFRTANTEAFF TGTGCCAGCAGCTTTCGGACAGCGAACACTGAAGCTTTCTTT
. TRBJ1-1 TRBV3-1/TRBV3-2 . CASTEQGSTEAFF TGTGCCAGCACTGAACAGGGATCCACTGAAGCTTTCTTT
. TRBJ2-5 TRBV9 . CASSVESGLGETQYF TGTGCCAGCAGCGTAGAATCAGGGTTAGGAGAGACCCAGTACTTC
TRBD1 TRBJ1-1 TRBV7-9 . CASTVGQGPNTEAFF TGTGCCAGCACCGTCGGACAGGGGCCGAACACTGAAGCTTTCTTT
. TRBJ2-7 TRBV28 few CASSLLGGREQYF TGTGCCAGCAGCCTATTGGGGGGGCGCGAGCAGTACTTC
TRBD2 TRBJ2-3 TRBV5-4 . CASSLYTAGVGDTQYF TGTGCCAGCAGCCTGTATACGGCGGGGGTGGGGGATACGCAGTATTTT
. TRBJ1-1 TRBV19 . CATSGANTEAFF TGTGCCACCAGTGGGGCGAACACTGAAGCTTTCTTT
TRBD1 TRBJ2-7 TRBV11-2 . CASSYNRGRPYEQYF TGTGCCAGCAGCTACAACAGGGGGCGGCCCTACGAGCAGTACTTC
. TRBJ1-1 TRBV12-2 . CASRSLNRGRNTEAFF TGTGCAAGTCGCTCTTTAAACAGGGGGCGGAACACTGAAGCTTTCTTT
. TRBJ2-3 TRBV4-1 . CASSQVTPPGDTQYF TGCGCCAGCAGCCAAGTGACTCCCCCCGGGGATACGCAGTATTTT
TRBD1 TRBJ1-2 TRBV19 . CASSTQQGKGYTF TGTGCCAGTAGTACTCAACAGGGGAAGGGCTACACCTTC
TRBD1 TRBJ2-7 TRBV18 . CASSPAGTGVYEQYF TGTGCCAGCTCACCTGCCGGGACAGGGGTCTACGAGCAGTACTTC
. TRBJ1-2 TRBV28 . CASSPGTIGSTF TGTGCCAGCAGTCCTGGGACAATCGGCAGCACCTTC
. TRBJ2-7 TRBV28 . CASSFKTDTYEQYF TGTGCCAGCAGTTTTAAGACAGACACCTACGAGCAGTACTTC
TRBD2 TRBJ2-3 TRBV15 . CATSRELASRDTQYF TGTGCCACCAGCAGAGAACTAGCGTCGAGAGATACGCAGTATTTT
. TRBJ2-1 TRBV7-9 few CASSADGAGAYNEQFF TGTGCCAGCAGCGCAGACGGCGCGGGGGCTTACAATGAGCAGTTCTTC
. TRBJ1-4 TRBV7-9 . CASSLSGGGEKLFF TGTGCCAGCAGCTTGTCGGGCGGGGGAGAAAAACTGTTTTTT
. TRBJ2-5 TRBV6-4 . CASSRDYGETQYF TGTGCCAGCAGTCGAGACTACGGGGAGACCCAGTACTTC
. TRBJ2-6 TRBV5-5 . CASSPGVGRGGANVLTF TGTGCCAGCAGCCCCGGGGTGGGTCGAGGTGGGGCCAACGTCCTGACTTTC
TRBD1 TRBJ2-7 TRBV5-6 . CASSLSGGSRYEQYF TGTGCCAGCAGCTTGTCAGGGGGTTCCCGCTACGAGCAGTACTTC
. TRBJ1-2 TRBV7-3 . CASSLKPLSTFYGYTF TGTGCCAGCAGCTTAAAACCCTTATCTACCTTTTATGGCTACACCTTC
TRBD1 TRBJ1-2 TRBV5-1 . CASSHGQGARGYTF TGCGCCAGCAGCCATGGCCAGGGGGCGCGAGGCTACACCTTC
TRBD1 TRBJ2-7 TRBV5-1 . CASSLGDRAEQYF TGCGCCAGCAGCTTGGGGGACAGGGCCGAGCAGTACTTC
. TRBJ2-1 TRBV7-9 once CASSLAVSPYNEQFF TGTGCCAGCAGCTTAGCCGTATCCCCCTACAATGAGCAGTTCTTC
. TRBJ1-2 TRBV24-1 . CATSDVTGLHGYTF TGTGCCACCAGTGATGTGACAGGTCTTCATGGCTACACCTTC
. TRBJ1-4 TRBV7-2 . CASSLDEGRNEKLFF TGTGCCAGCAGCTTAGACGAGGGGAGGAATGAAAAACTGTTTTTT
. TRBJ2-2 TRBV19 . CASSIAGVNTGELFF TGTGCCAGTAGTATAGCGGGAGTGAACACCGGGGAGCTGTTTTTT
TRBD1 TRBJ1-5 TRBV30 few CASGQGMDQPQHF TGTGCCTCCGGACAGGGCATGGATCAGCCCCAGCATTTT
. TRBJ1-2 TRBV28 . CASSFQGTLYGYTF TGTGCCAGCAGTTTCCAAGGGACACTCTATGGCTACACCTTC
TRBD2 TRBJ2-7 TRBV7-2 . CASSLGTSGEQYF TGTGCCAGCAGCCTCGGGACTAGTGGCGAGCAGTACTTC
. TRBJ1-4 TRBV10-3 . CAISELGEKLFF TGTGCCATCAGTGAACTAGGGGAAAAACTGTTTTTT